The rows below give T cell receptor beta chains drawn from one sample of a study of blood T cell repertoires in COVID-19. Assay used: immunoSEQ multiplex PCR; TCRdb lists only in-frame clones, some missing. The sample yields around 280,000 clones, about 85% seen once. Sequencing input: peripheral blood. The receptors originated from a woman between 50 and 59 years old with active or convalescent COVID-19. The CDR3 runs from the conserved cysteine through the conserved F or W. D genes are given only for firm matches. Not every row has a clone size; where given, it reads once, few, many or a size class.

j_gene,d_gene,v_gene,abundance,CDR3nt,CDR3aa
TRBJ2-7,TRBD2,TRBV5-1,few,TGCGCCAGCAGCTTGGATTTTAGCGGGAGCTCCTACGAGCAGTACTTC,CASSLDFSGSSYEQYF
TRBJ1-2,NA,TRBV28,once,TGTGCCAGCAGGGTACGGGGGGGCGGTGGCTACACCTTC,CASRVRGGGGYTF
TRBJ2-5,NA,TRBV5-1,once,TGCGCCAGCTCCCCCGGAGAGACCCAGTACTTC,CASSPGETQYF
TRBJ1-2,TRBD1,TRBV16,NA,TGTGCCAGCAGCGATCCTGACAGGGGAGGCTATGGCTACACCTTC,CASSDPDRGGYGYTF
TRBJ1-1,NA,TRBV5-1,NA,TGCGCCAGCAGCTCCGGGTCGAACACTGAAGCTTTCTTT,CASSSGSNTEAFF
TRBJ1-5,NA,TRBV19,once,TGTGCCAGTAGTTTTCGGCAGGAGGATCAGCCCCAGCATTTT,CASSFRQEDQPQHF
TRBJ1-5,TRBD1,TRBV24-1,NA,TGTGCCACCAGTGATGACAGGGGTGGGGGTCAGCCCCAGCATTTT,CATSDDRGGGQPQHF
TRBJ2-7,TRBD2,TRBV6-5,NA,TGTGCCAGCAGGAGACTAGCGGGGAGCTCCTACGAGCAGTACTTC,CASRRLAGSSYEQYF
TRBJ1-2,NA,TRBV18,NA,TGTGCCAGCTCACCAGCGCAGGGTCTCTATGGCTACACCTTC,CASSPAQGLYGYTF
TRBJ1-5,NA,TRBV6-1,NA,TGTGCCAGCAGTGAAGGTCCCTTGAGCAATCAGCCCCAGCATTTT,CASSEGPLSNQPQHF
TRBJ2-1,NA,TRBV2,once,TGTGCCAGCAGTGCCGGCCCTAGGCGGTTCTTC,CASSAGPRRFF
TRBJ2-5,NA,TRBV5-1,NA,TGCGCCAGCAGTCCTCTAGGGGACCAAGAGACCCAGTACTTC,CASSPLGDQETQYF
TRBJ2-1,NA,TRBV5-8,NA,TGTGCCAGCAGCCAGGGATTAGCGGTCTCCTACAATGAGCAGTTCTTC,CASSQGLAVSYNEQFF
TRBJ1-3,NA,TRBV5-1,NA,TGCGCCAGCAGCCAAGCCGCAGACTGGATTGACACCATATATTTT,CASSQAADWIDTIYF
TRBJ1-2,NA,TRBV28,NA,TGTGCCAGCAGTTTTGGGGGGGGCTATGGCTACACCTTC,CASSFGGGYGYTF
TRBJ2-7,TRBD1,TRBV5-1,NA,TGCGCCAGCGGGACAGGGAGGCTCGGGCAGTACTTC,CASGTGRLGQYF
TRBJ2-2,TRBD2,TRBV25-1,NA,TGTGCCAGCAGTGAGGGACTAGACACCGGGGAGCTGTTTTTT,CASSEGLDTGELFF
TRBJ2-7,NA,TRBV14,NA,TGTGCCAGCAGCCAAGATCAAGGTTGGCAGGGGAGGGTCGAGCAGTACTTC,CASSQDQGWQGRVEQYF
TRBJ2-7,TRBD2,TRBV20-1,once,TGCAGTGCTAGTACGGGAGGGGGCTACGAGCAGTACTTC,CSASTGGGYEQYF
TRBJ1-2,NA,TRBV18,NA,TGTGCCAGCTCACCACTAATTGACTCTAACTATGGCTACACCTTC,CASSPLIDSNYGYTF
TRBJ2-6,NA,TRBV5-1,few,TGCGCCAGCAGCTTGGACAGGCTGTCTGGGGCCAACGTCCTGACTTTC,CASSLDRLSGANVLTF
TRBJ1-1,TRBD1,TRBV11-2,NA,TGTGCCAGCAGCTTCGGACAGGGGTACACTGAAGCTTTCTTT,CASSFGQGYTEAFF
TRBJ2-6,TRBD1,TRBV7-2,few,TGTGCCAGCAGCTCGGGACAGGGGGCCAACGTCCTGACTTTC,CASSSGQGANVLTF
TRBJ2-6,NA,TRBV7-7,NA,TGTGCTAGCAGCCTACTAACCCCGAGCTCTGGGGCCAACGTCCTGACTTTC,CASSLLTPSSGANVLTF
TRBJ2-7,NA,TRBV18,NA,TGTGCCAGCTCACCAACAGACCGGGGTACCTACGAGCAGTACTTC,CASSPTDRGTYEQYF
TRBJ2-1,NA,TRBV3-1/TRBV3-2,NA,TGTGCCAGCAGCTGGGGGCTAGCGGAGTACAATGAGCAGTTCTTC,CASSWGLAEYNEQFF
TRBJ2-5,NA,TRBV7-9,NA,TGTGCCAGCAGCTCCCCTCGGGGGACCCAGTACTTC,CASSSPRGTQYF
TRBJ2-1,NA,TRBV5-6,NA,TGTGCCAGCAGCTTGGGGCGGCTAGCGCTCCAATCGGGTGAGCAGTTCTTC,CASSLGRLALQSGEQFF
TRBJ1-6,TRBD1,TRBV18,NA,TGTGCCAGCTCACCACTCACAGGGGAAGGGTCACCCCTCCACTTT,CASSPLTGEGSPLHF
TRBJ1-1,NA,TRBV7-2,NA,TGTGCCAGCAGCTTGCAGAGGGAGACTGAAGCTTTCTTT,CASSLQRETEAFF
TRBJ2-7,TRBD2,TRBV6-5,NA,TGTGCCAGCAGTTATTCACTAGCGGGAGCGGGCGAGCAGTACTTC,CASSYSLAGAGEQYF
TRBJ1-1,NA,TRBV3-1/TRBV3-2,once,TGTGCCAGCAGCCCCGCGCAGGGACACTCTGAAGCTTTCTTT,CASSPAQGHSEAFF
TRBJ1-2,NA,TRBV27,NA,TGTGCCAGCAGTTTAGAGGCCAGGCAGGGGAAAGTCACCTTC,CASSLEARQGKVTF
TRBJ2-5,NA,TRBV6-5,NA,TGTGCCAGCAGTTACACCAGGGAAGAGACCCAGTACTTC,CASSYTREETQYF
TRBJ2-5,TRBD2,TRBV29-1,once,TGCAGCGTCCCTAGCGGGAACCAAGAGACCCAGTACTTC,CSVPSGNQETQYF
TRBJ1-2,NA,TRBV7-2,NA,TGTGCCAGCAGCCCTAAAATAACGAATCAGGGGAACTATGGCTACACCTTC,CASSPKITNQGNYGYTF
TRBJ2-7,TRBD2,TRBV7-2,once,TGTGCCAGCAGCTTAGTAGCGGGAGTCTCCTACGAGCAGTACTTC,CASSLVAGVSYEQYF
TRBJ2-1,NA,TRBV18,NA,TGTGCCAGCTCACCGCATCTAGCGCAAGCTTACAATGAGCAGTTCTTC,CASSPHLAQAYNEQFF
TRBJ1-2,NA,TRBV4-1,NA,TGCGCCAGCAGCCAAGACCGTATGGGGGGGCAGAATGGCTACACCTTC,CASSQDRMGGQNGYTF
TRBJ1-1,NA,TRBV28,NA,TGTGCCAGCAGGTTATCGGGGATTAGGGACACTGAAGCTTTCTTT,CASRLSGIRDTEAFF
TRBJ1-2,NA,TRBV29-1,NA,TGCAGCGTTGAAGATCGGGGTCGGTATGGCTACACCTTC,CSVEDRGRYGYTF
TRBJ1-6,NA,TRBV2,NA,TGTGCCAGCAGTGATATTGGTCAGAGGGCGATTACCCTCCACTTT,CASSDIGQRAITLHF
TRBJ2-7,NA,TRBV28,NA,TGTGCCAGCACCCACCGCCAGGGGGGTTCGTACGAGCAGTACTTC,CASTHRQGGSYEQYF
TRBJ1-2,NA,TRBV11-2,NA,TGTGCCAGCAGCTTGTACAGGCAAACGGAACGAGGCTACACCTTC,CASSLYRQTERGYTF
TRBJ2-1,NA,TRBV28,NA,TGTGCCAGCAGCCGAGAATACAATGAGCAGTTCTTC,CASSREYNEQFF
TRBJ2-1,TRBD2,TRBV7-6,NA,TGTGCCAGCAGCTTACGTGCGGGAGAGTACTCCTACAATGAGCAGTTCTTC,CASSLRAGEYSYNEQFF
TRBJ1-6,TRBD1,TRBV2,NA,TGTGCCAGCAGTAACCGACAGGGCGGTAATTCACCCCTCCACTTT,CASSNRQGGNSPLHF
TRBJ2-3,TRBD2,TRBV28,NA,TGTGCCAGCAGTTTCCCCGGGAGGGGCAGCACAGATACGCAGTATTTT,CASSFPGRGSTDTQYF
TRBJ2-5,TRBD2,TRBV4-1,NA,TGCGCCAGCAGGAGGTCTAGCGGGAGAGGCGAGACCCAGTACTTC,CASRRSSGRGETQYF
TRBJ1-5,NA,TRBV6-1,NA,TGTGCCAGCAGTGAAAACGGGGGGGACGGTCAGCCCCAGCATTTT,CASSENGGDGQPQHF
TRBJ1-4,NA,TRBV5-8,few,TGTGCCAGCAGCCGCGGGGCCTGGATGGCTAATGAAAAACTGTTTTTT,CASSRGAWMANEKLFF
TRBJ1-6,TRBD1,TRBV9,NA,TGTGCCAGCAGCGTAGCCTCCGTTCCTTGGGACAGGGGAGGTAATTCACCCCTCCACTTT,CASSVASVPWDRGGNSPLHF
TRBJ1-1,NA,TRBV28,NA,TGTGCCACCGTACCCAGGGGTGGCACTGAAGCTTTCTTT,CATVPRGGTEAFF
TRBJ1-2,TRBD1,TRBV28,NA,TGTGCCAGCAGTCTACTGGGACAGGCTACCTATGGCTACACCTTC,CASSLLGQATYGYTF
TRBJ2-7,TRBD1,TRBV4-2,NA,TGTGCCAGCAGCCAAGCGGGGACAGGGGGCTCCTACGAGCAGTACTTC,CASSQAGTGGSYEQYF
TRBJ2-3,NA,TRBV7-2,few,TGTGCCAGCAGCTTAGACGGGGGGCGAGGAGATACGCAGTATTTT,CASSLDGGRGDTQYF
TRBJ1-2,NA,TRBV27,NA,TGTGCCAGCAGCAACCTTGGACAATCTAACTATGGCTACACCTTC,CASSNLGQSNYGYTF
TRBJ2-7,TRBD1,TRBV5-4,NA,TGTGCCAGCAGCTGGGCGGGACAGGGGACTCCCGAGCAGTACTTC,CASSWAGQGTPEQYF
TRBJ1-1,NA,TRBV28,NA,TGTGCCAGCAGTTTACAGGAAAACACTGAAGCTTTCTTT,CASSLQENTEAFF
TRBJ1-2,NA,TRBV9,NA,TGTGCCAGCAGCGTAGTTCTGGGGGCAAACTATGGCTACACCTTC,CASSVVLGANYGYTF